The TCR beta chain described here comes from a study of T cell responses to AZD1222 COVID-19 vaccine. CDR3 length equals 18 residues. Per germline, CDR1 SEHNR and CDR2 FQNEAQ (reference sequence). V shed 1 base and J shed 5 bases, with 20 bases lying between them. Here immunoSEQ multiplex PCR was the method, and the copy in TCRdb shows in-frame clones only, minus some. This repertoire shows about 150,000 clones, almost 85% found once; its top ten account for 7.9%. The sample here was peripheral blood, taken 28 days after the second dose of the MenACWY control vaccine. The sequence came from an adult who received the MenACWY meningococcal vaccine as a control. This chain links TRBV7-9 with TRBJ2-2; D gene ambiguous. CDR3: CASSLVNPGLVKTGELFF. For the CDR3, the DNA is TGTGCCAGCAGCTTAGTAAACCCGGGTTTGGTCAAAACCGGGGAGCTGTTTTTT.